The rows below give T cell receptor beta chains drawn from one sample of a study of blood T cell repertoires in COVID-19. Measured with immunoSEQ multiplex PCR; TCRdb has only the in-frame clones, and not every one. The sample consists of under 250,000 clones, 88% of them appearing once. The sequenced material came from PBMCs or T cells enriched from blood (not recorded which). Source of these receptors: a woman aged 40 to 50 who had been exposed to COVID-19. Each CDR3 is given with its conserved first and last residue. A D gene is named only where the DNA matches it firmly. Clone size is stated in some rows and not others, as once, few, many or a class when expanded.

clone_size	v_call	j_call	d_call	cdr3_aa	cdr3_nt
few	TRBV11-2	TRBJ1-1	TRBD1	CASKPIRGPGRLDTEAFF	TGTGCCAGCAAACCAATCAGGGGGCCGGGGAGGCTGGACACTGAAGCTTTCTTT
.	TRBV6-5	TRBJ2-7	TRBD2	CASSYPRGAGGYEQYF	TGTGCCAGCAGTTACCCCCGGGGAGCGGGGGGCTACGAGCAGTACTTC
.	TRBV5-1	TRBJ2-7	.	CASSRRQGRDEQYF	TGCGCCAGCAGCAGGAGACAGGGGAGGGACGAGCAGTACTTC
once	TRBV14	TRBJ1-5	.	CASSPEGEPQHF	TGTGCCAGCAGCCCCGAGGGAGAGCCCCAGCATTTT
.	TRBV15	TRBJ1-5	.	CATSRGGQKSNQPQHF	TGTGCCACCAGCAGAGGCGGACAGAAAAGCAATCAGCCCCAGCATTTT
once	TRBV19	TRBJ1-5	TRBD1	CASRDRVNQPQHF	TGTGCCAGTAGGGACAGGGTTAATCAGCCCCAGCATTTT
.	TRBV28	TRBJ2-7	.	CASSQGGTATYEQYF	TGTGCCAGCAGTCAAGGAGGGACAGCTACTTACGAGCAGTACTTC
.	TRBV27	TRBJ2-1	TRBD2	CASSHSGPQFF	TGTGCCAGCAGTCATAGCGGGCCCCAGTTCTTC
.	TRBV7-6	TRBJ1-1	TRBD1	CASSHRTGTGTNTEAFF	TGTGCCAGCAGCCACCGTACCGGGACAGGGACTAACACTGAAGCTTTCTTT
.	TRBV4-3	TRBJ2-6	TRBD1	CASSQQVAPPGQGSSGANVLTF	TGCGCCAGCAGCCAACAGGTTGCCCCCCCGGGACAGGGAAGCTCTGGGGCCAACGTCCTGACTTTC
.	TRBV4-3	TRBJ2-1	.	CASSQDVWRDSSYNEQFF	TGCGCCAGCAGCCAAGACGTGTGGAGGGATAGCTCCTACAATGAGCAGTTCTTC
.	TRBV7-9	TRBJ2-7	TRBD1	CASSFLRQGARTYEQYF	TGTGCCAGCAGCTTCCTTCGACAGGGGGCGAGGACCTACGAGCAGTACTTC
.	TRBV9	TRBJ2-3	.	CASSDETKVEVYF	TGTGCCAGCAGTGATGAAACTAAGGTTGAGGTGTATTTT
.	TRBV5-1	TRBJ1-1	TRBD1	CASSLPQGGSRANTEAFF	TGTGCCAGCAGCTTGCCCCAGGGGGGCTCTCGAGCTAACACTGAAGCTTTCTTT
.	TRBV5-1	TRBJ2-1	TRBD1	CASRFGQDYNEQFF	TGCGCCAGCAGATTTGGACAGGACTACAATGAGCAGTTCTTC
.	TRBV28	TRBJ2-7	.	CASIAPDRTYEQYF	TGTGCCAGCATCGCCCCCGACAGGACCTACGAGCAGTACTTC
.	TRBV5-1	TRBJ2-1	.	CASSFFRDNEQFF	TGTGCCAGCAGCTTTTTCCGGGACAATGAGCAGTTCTTC
.	TRBV10-3	TRBJ2-7	TRBD1	CAISESSTGGLAYEQYF	TGTGCCATCAGTGAGTCCTCTACAGGGGGCCTCGCCTACGAGCAGTACTTC
.	TRBV5-1	TRBJ1-2	TRBD1	CASSLAAGQGANYGYTF	TGCGCCAGCAGCTTGGCCGCGGGACAGGGAGCTAACTATGGCTACACCTTC
few	TRBV28	TRBJ1-2	.	CASRYPQGGYTF	TGTGCCAGCAGATATCCTCAGGGTGGCTACACCTTC
.	TRBV4-3	TRBJ1-2	.	CASSQEVSYGYTF	TGCGCCAGCAGCCAAGAGGTCAGTTATGGCTACACCTTC
.	TRBV7-3	TRBJ2-5	TRBD2	CASSPQVAGGLETQYF	TGTGCCAGCAGCCCCCAAGTAGCGGGGGGCCTGGAGACCCAGTACTTC
.	TRBV4-2	TRBJ2-2	TRBD2	CASSQETRGVNTGELFF	TGTGCCAGCAGCCAAGAAACCCGGGGGGTAAACACCGGGGAGCTGTTTTTT
.	TRBV6-2/TRBV6-3	TRBJ2-7	.	CASSQVYEQYF	TGTGCCAGCAGTCAGGTCTACGAGCAGTACTTC
.	TRBV11-3	TRBJ2-1	.	CASSLDAGWGFNEQFF	TGTGCCAGCAGCTTAGATGCGGGGTGGGGTTTCAATGAGCAGTTCTTC
.	TRBV7-8	TRBJ2-5	.	CASSLDRQETQYF	TGTGCCAGCAGCTTAGATCGGCAAGAGACCCAGTACTTC
.	TRBV28	TRBJ1-2	.	CASSPDSQRVYGYTF	TGTGCCAGCAGTCCGGACAGCCAGAGGGTCTATGGCTACACCTTC
.	TRBV11-2	TRBJ1-5	.	CASSLDSTNNQPQHF	TGTGCCAGCAGCTTAGATAGCACGAACAATCAGCCCCAGCATTTT
few	TRBV5-4	TRBJ1-1	.	CASRTTNAGRVTEAFF	TGTGCCAGCAGGACCACGAACGCAGGGAGGGTGACTGAAGCTTTCTTT
.	TRBV10-3	TRBJ1-2	.	CAISDSRADRTYGYTF	TGTGCCATCAGTGACTCCCGGGCCGACAGGACCTATGGCTACACCTTC
.	TRBV6-1	TRBJ1-2	TRBD1	CASRRDSYPNYGYTF	TGTGCCAGCAGGAGGGACAGCTACCCAAACTATGGCTACACCTTC
.	TRBV6-5	TRBJ2-1	TRBD2	CASRGSGGNEQFF	TGTGCCAGCCGGGGCTCGGGAGGCAATGAGCAGTTCTTC
.	TRBV11-3	TRBJ2-1	TRBD2	CASSSASGGFNEQFF	TGTGCCAGCAGCTCAGCTAGCGGCGGATTCAATGAGCAGTTCTTC
.	TRBV11-3	TRBJ1-1	.	CASSLVGGSITEAFF	TGTGCCAGCAGCTTAGTGGGGGGGTCGATTACTGAAGCTTTCTTT
once	TRBV29-1	TRBJ1-2	.	CSVGRRGGGGYTF	TGCAGCGTTGGGCGCCGGGGGGGAGGTGGCTACACCTTC
once	TRBV5-8	TRBJ2-1	TRBD2	CASSSGTSGYNEQFF	TGTGCCAGCAGCTCCGGGACTAGCGGTTACAATGAGCAGTTCTTC
.	TRBV7-2	TRBJ2-1	TRBD2	CASSPSLAGGSEQFF	TGTGCCAGCAGCCCCAGCCTAGCGGGGGGTAGTGAGCAGTTCTTC
.	TRBV7-6	TRBJ2-5	TRBD1	CASSSGDTGQKTQYF	TGTGCCAGCAGCTCTGGAGACACGGGACAGAAGACCCAGTACTTC
.	TRBV27	TRBJ2-1	TRBD2	CASSLSPTSGYNEQFF	TGTGCCAGCAGTTTATCCCCGACTAGCGGTTACAATGAGCAGTTCTTC
.	TRBV5-1	TRBJ1-3	.	CASSLGQAGNTIYF	TGCGCCAGCAGCTTGGGTCAGGCTGGAAACACCATATATTTT
few	TRBV5-4	TRBJ1-1	TRBD1	CASSLAGDSEAFF	TGTGCCAGCAGCTTGGCCGGGGACAGTGAAGCTTTCTTT
.	TRBV7-9	TRBJ2-5	TRBD2	CASSSNRWGGVETQYF	TGTGCCAGCAGCTCGAACAGATGGGGGGGAGTAGAGACCCAGTACTTC
.	TRBV4-1	TRBJ1-1	TRBD1	CASSQRPGQGKAEAFF	TGCGCCAGCAGCCAAAGGCCGGGACAGGGAAAAGCTGAAGCTTTCTTT
.	TRBV6-2/TRBV6-3	TRBJ2-3	.	CASSWVPAQGKYTDTQYF	TGTGCCAGCAGTTGGGTGCCCGCCCAGGGCAAATACACAGATACGCAGTATTTT
.	TRBV3-1/TRBV3-2	TRBJ2-1	.	CASSQAKHRARWDNEQFF	TGTGCCAGCAGCCAAGCGAAACACAGGGCGCGCTGGGACAATGAGCAGTTCTTC
.	TRBV13	TRBJ2-1	TRBD2	CASSPGLAGAPRDNEQFF	TGTGCCAGCAGCCCCGGACTAGCGGGGGCCCCCAGGGACAATGAGCAGTTCTTC
.	TRBV29-1	TRBJ2-5	TRBD2	CSVEVLAEEGETQYF	TGCAGCGTTGAAGTCCTAGCGGAGGAGGGGGAGACCCAGTACTTC
.	TRBV27	TRBJ2-7	TRBD1	CASSDYRDRVVEQYF	TGTGCCAGCAGTGATTACCGGGACAGGGTTGTCGAGCAGTACTTC
.	TRBV4-2	TRBJ2-3	.	CASSQAGLAGDTQYF	TGTGCCAGCAGCCAAGCTGGACTGGCGGGAGATACGCAGTATTTT
.	TRBV7-9	TRBJ2-5	.	CASSDGNIETQYF	TGTGCCAGCAGCGACGGGAATATTGAGACCCAGTACTTC